A selection of T cell receptor beta chains follows, all from one sample in a study of Ad26.COV2.S vaccination and SARS-CoV-2 variants. The assay was immunoSEQ multiplex PCR, and TCRdb's table has in-frame clones only and misses some. The table lists about 350,000 clones, 75% to 90% of them singletons. Sequences were derived from peripheral blood, sampled in a trial of Ad26.COV2.S vaccine versus placebo. These receptors originate from a person between 18 and 65 years old who received the Ad26.COV2.S COVID-19 vaccine or a placebo. Both conserved end residues are part of each CDR3. Each record gives: J gene, clone size, D gene, V gene, CDR3 DNA, CDR3 protein. A D gene is named only where the DNA matches it firmly. Some rows have no size entry. The others give once, few or many, or a class for an expanded clone.

>TRBJ1-1|once|NA|TRBV27
TGTGCCAGCATCACCACAAGAGGGAGGAACACTGAAGCTTTCTTT
CASITTRGRNTEAFF
>TRBJ2-4|NA|NA|TRBV14
TGTGCCAGCAGCCAAGGAGGAGGGGCAATAGCCAAAAACATTCAGTACTTC
CASSQGGGAIAKNIQYF
>TRBJ1-6|NA|NA|TRBV28
TGTGCCAGCAGTTTACTGAATTCACCCCTCCACTTT
CASSLLNSPLHF
>TRBJ2-3|once|NA|TRBV25-1
TGTGCCAGCTCCTGGGGGACAGATACGCAGTATTTT
CASSWGTDTQYF
>TRBJ1-2|NA|NA|TRBV19
TGTGCCAGTAGTCCGACGGGTAATGGCTACACCTTC
CASSPTGNGYTF
>TRBJ1-1|NA|NA|TRBV28
TGTGCTACCCTCAGCGGCACGGTGAACACTGAAGCTTTCTTT
CATLSGTVNTEAFF
>TRBJ1-5|NA|TRBD1|TRBV5-1
TGCGCCAGCAGCCCCCTCCGGGACAGGGTTCTATGGAGCAATCAGCCCCAGCATTTT
CASSPLRDRVLWSNQPQHF
>TRBJ2-5|NA|TRBD1|TRBV6-5
TGTGCCAGCAGTTACCGGGACAGGGTGGTAGAGACCCAGTACTTC
CASSYRDRVVETQYF
>TRBJ2-3|NA|NA|TRBV21-1
TGTGCCAGCAGCTTCCCGGGGGACAGCCTTAGCACAGATACGCAGTATTTT
CASSFPGDSLSTDTQYF
>TRBJ1-2|NA|NA|TRBV10-2
TGCGCCAGCAGTGAGAGGGAAGGGGGGCGCAACTATGGCTACACCTTC
CASSEREGGRNYGYTF
>TRBJ1-5|NA|TRBD1|TRBV28
TGTGCCAGCAGTTTAAGGGGCAGGGGGAATCAGCCCCAGCATTTT
CASSLRGRGNQPQHF
>TRBJ2-1|NA|NA|TRBV30
TGTGCCTGGAGTGTAGGAGGAGGTGCGGATGAGCAGTTCTTC
CAWSVGGGADEQFF
>TRBJ2-7|NA|NA|TRBV10-3
TGTGCCATCAGTGAGTCGAAGAGACAAGTCTCCTACGAGCAGTACTTC
CAISESKRQVSYEQYF
>TRBJ2-7|few|TRBD1|TRBV6-5
TGTGCCAGCAGTTTTGGGACAGGCGTCTACGAGCAGTACTTC
CASSFGTGVYEQYF
>TRBJ1-1|NA|TRBD1|TRBV28
TGTGCCAGCAGTTTATCCTTCGGGACAGGGGGCAACACTGAAGCTTTCTTT
CASSLSFGTGGNTEAFF
>TRBJ2-3|NA|NA|TRBV10-3
TGTGCCATCAGGGCAGTTGGAACAGATACGCAGTATTTT
CAIRAVGTDTQYF
>TRBJ2-1|few|TRBD2|TRBV11-2
TGTGCCAGCAGACGACTAGCGGGGGGCCCGAATGAGCAGTTCTTC
CASRRLAGGPNEQFF
>TRBJ2-1|NA|NA|TRBV24-1
TGTGCCACCAGTGGTCCGAGCTCCTACAATGAGCAGTTCTTC
CATSGPSSYNEQFF
>TRBJ1-1|few|TRBD1|TRBV4-1
TGCGCCAGCAGCCAAGCTATTAGGGACAGGTTACGTGGGATCGAAGCTTTCTTT
CASSQAIRDRLRGIEAFF
>TRBJ1-1|NA|NA|TRBV30
TGTGCCTGGAGTGCCGCCGGGGGGATGAACACTGAAGCTTTCTTT
CAWSAAGGMNTEAFF
>TRBJ2-6|NA|NA|TRBV28
TGTGCCAGCGACGAAAGGTCTGGGGCCAACGTCCTGACTTTC
CASDERSGANVLTF
>TRBJ2-3|NA|TRBD2|TRBV3-1/TRBV3-2
TGTGCCAGCAGCCTTATAAGCGGGGGGGCGAAAGATACGCAGTATTTT
CASSLISGGAKDTQYF